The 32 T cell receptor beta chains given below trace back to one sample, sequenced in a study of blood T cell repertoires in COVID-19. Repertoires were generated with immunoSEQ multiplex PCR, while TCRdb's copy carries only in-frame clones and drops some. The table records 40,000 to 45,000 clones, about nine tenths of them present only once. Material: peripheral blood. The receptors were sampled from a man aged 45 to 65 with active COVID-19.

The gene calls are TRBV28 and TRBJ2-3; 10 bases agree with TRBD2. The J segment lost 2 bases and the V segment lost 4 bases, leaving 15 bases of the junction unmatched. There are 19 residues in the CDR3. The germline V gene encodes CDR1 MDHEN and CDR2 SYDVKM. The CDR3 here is CASSSPRLRTSGITDTQYF. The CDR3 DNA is TGTGCCAGCAGTTCCCCCCGATTACGGACTAGCGGAATCACAGATACGCAGTATTTT.

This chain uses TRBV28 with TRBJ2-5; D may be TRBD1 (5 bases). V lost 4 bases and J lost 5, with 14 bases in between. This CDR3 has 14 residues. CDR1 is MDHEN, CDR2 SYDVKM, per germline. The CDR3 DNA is TGTGCCAGCAGTTATAACAGGCCAAGGGAGACCCAGTACTTC. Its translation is CASSYNRPRETQYF.

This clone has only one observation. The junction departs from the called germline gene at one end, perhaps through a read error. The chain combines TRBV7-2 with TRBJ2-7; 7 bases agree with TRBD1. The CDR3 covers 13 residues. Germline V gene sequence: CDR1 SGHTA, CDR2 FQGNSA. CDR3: CACRGTQSYEQYF. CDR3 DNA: TGTGCCTGCAGGGGGACACAATCCTACGAGCAGTACTTC.

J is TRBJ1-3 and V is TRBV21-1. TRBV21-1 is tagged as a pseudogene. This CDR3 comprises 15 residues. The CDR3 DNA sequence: TGTGCCAGCAGCATAACTCTGAGCTCTGGAAACACCATATATTTT. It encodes CASSITLSSGNTIYF.

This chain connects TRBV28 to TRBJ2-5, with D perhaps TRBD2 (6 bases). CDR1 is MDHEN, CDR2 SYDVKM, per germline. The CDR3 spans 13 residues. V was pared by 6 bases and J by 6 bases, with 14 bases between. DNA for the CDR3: TGTGCCAGCAGGCGGGACGGCGAAAAGACCCAGTACTTC. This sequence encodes CASRRDGEKTQYF.

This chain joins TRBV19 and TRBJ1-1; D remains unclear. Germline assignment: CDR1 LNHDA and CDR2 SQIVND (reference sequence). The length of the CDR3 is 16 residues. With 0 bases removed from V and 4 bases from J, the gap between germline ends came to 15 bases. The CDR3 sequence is CASSIDREASPTEAFF. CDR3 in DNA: TGTGCCAGTAGTATAGATCGGGAGGCCAGTCCCACTGAAGCTTTCTTT.

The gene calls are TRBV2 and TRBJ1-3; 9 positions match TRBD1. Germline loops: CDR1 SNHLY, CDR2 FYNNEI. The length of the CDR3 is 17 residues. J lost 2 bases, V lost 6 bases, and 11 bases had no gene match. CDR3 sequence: CASSAIGQGLTGNTIYF. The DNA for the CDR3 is TGTGCCAGCAGCGCTATCGGACAGGGGCTAACTGGAAACACCATATATTTT.

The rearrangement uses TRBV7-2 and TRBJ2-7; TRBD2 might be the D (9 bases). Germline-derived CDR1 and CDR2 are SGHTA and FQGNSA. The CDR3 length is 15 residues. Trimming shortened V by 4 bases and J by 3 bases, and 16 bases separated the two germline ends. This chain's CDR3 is CASSSRGREGYEQYF. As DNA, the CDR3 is TGTGCCAGCAGCTCCAGGGGGCGGGAGGGCTACGAGCAGTACTTC.

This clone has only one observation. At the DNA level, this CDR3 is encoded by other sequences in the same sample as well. CDR3 protein: CASSSTGASSYNSPLHF. Written as DNA, the CDR3 is TGCGCCAGCAGTTCCACAGGGGCCAGCTCCTATAATTCACCCCTCCACTTT. The chain employs TRBV4-1 and TRBJ1-6; 7 nucleotides match TRBD1. The V segment lost 6 bases and the J segment 0 bases; nucleotides outside the gene matches: 8. CDR3 length: 17 residues. Germline V gives CDR1 MGHRA, CDR2 YSYEKL.

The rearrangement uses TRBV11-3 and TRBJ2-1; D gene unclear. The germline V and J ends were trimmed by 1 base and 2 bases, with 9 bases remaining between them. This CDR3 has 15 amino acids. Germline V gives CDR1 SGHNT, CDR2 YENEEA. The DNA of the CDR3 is TGTGCCAGCAGCTTAGGTAGTCAGGCCTACAATGAGCAGTTCTTC. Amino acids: CASSLGSQAYNEQFF. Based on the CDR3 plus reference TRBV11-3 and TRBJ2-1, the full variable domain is EAGVVQSPRYKIIEKKQPVAFWCNPISGHNTLYWYLQNLGQGPELLIRYENEEAVDDSQLPKDRFSAERLKGVDSTLKIQPAELGDSAVYLCASSLGSQAYNEQFFGPGTRLTVL.

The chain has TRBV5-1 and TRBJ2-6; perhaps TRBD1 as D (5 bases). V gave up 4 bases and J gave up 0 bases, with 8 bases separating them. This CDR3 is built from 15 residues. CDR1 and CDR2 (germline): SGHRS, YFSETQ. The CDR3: CASSRGGSGANVLTF. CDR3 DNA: TGCGCCAGCAGCAGGGGCGGCTCTGGGGCCAACGTCCTGACTTTC.

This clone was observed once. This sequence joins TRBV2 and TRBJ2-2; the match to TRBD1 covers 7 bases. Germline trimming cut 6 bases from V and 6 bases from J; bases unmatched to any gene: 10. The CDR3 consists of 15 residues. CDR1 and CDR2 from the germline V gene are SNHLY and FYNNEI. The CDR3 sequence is CASSQTGKSPGELFF. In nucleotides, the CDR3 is TGTGCCAGCAGCCAGACAGGGAAGTCCCCCGGGGAGCTGTTTTTT. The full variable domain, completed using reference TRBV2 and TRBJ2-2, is EPEVTQTPSHQVTQMGQEVILRCVPISNHLYFYWYRQILGQKVEFLVSFYNNEISEKSEIFDDQFSVERPDGSNFTLKIRSTKLEDSAMYFCASSQTGKSPGELFFGEGSRLTVL.

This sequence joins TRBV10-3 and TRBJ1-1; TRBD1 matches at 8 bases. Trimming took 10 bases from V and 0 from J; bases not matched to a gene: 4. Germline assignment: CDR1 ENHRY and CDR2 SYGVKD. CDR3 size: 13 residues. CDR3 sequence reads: CATGDRMNTEAFF. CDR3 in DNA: TGTGCCACCGGGGACAGGATGAACACTGAAGCTTTCTTT.

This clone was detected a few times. CDR3 residues: CASWGPPNEQFF. The CDR3 DNA reads TGTGCCAGCTGGGGCCCGCCAAATGAGCAGTTCTTC. This chain links TRBV6-5 with TRBJ2-1, with D possibly TRBD1 on 5 matching bases. The CDR3 loop spans 12 amino acids. Germline CDR1 MNHEY, CDR2 SVGAGI. Trimming left V 8 bases short and J 7 bases short, with 12 bases between.

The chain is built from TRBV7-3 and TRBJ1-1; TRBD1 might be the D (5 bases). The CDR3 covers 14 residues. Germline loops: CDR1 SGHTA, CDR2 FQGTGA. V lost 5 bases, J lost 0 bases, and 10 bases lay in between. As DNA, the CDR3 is TGTGCCAGCAGCCCAGGACACTTGAACACTGAAGCTTTCTTT. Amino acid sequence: CASSPGHLNTEAFF.

The CDR3 bases are TGTGCCAGCAGTTTAGGGAGTCACTCTGGAAACACCATATATTTT. This encodes CASSLGSHSGNTIYF. The gene calls are TRBV28 and TRBJ1-3; no definite D call. CDR1 and CDR2 from the germline V gene are MDHEN and SYDVKM. With 2 bases removed from V and 0 bases from J, the gap between germline ends came to 8 bases. CDR3 length: 15 residues. Combining the CDR3 with reference TRBV28 and TRBJ1-3 gives the whole variable domain DVKVTQSSRYLVKRTGEKVFLECVQDMDHENMFWYRQDPGLGLRLIYFSYDVKMKEKGDIPEGYSVSREKKERFSLILESASTNQTSMYLCASSLGSHSGNTIYFGEGSWLTVV.

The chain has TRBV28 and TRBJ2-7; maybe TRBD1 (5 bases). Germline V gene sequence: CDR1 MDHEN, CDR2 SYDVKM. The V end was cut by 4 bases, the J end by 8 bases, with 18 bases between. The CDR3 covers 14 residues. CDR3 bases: TGTGCCAGCAGTTCGGCCCAAGGGGAACAAAAGCAGTACTTC. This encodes CASSSAQGEQKQYF.

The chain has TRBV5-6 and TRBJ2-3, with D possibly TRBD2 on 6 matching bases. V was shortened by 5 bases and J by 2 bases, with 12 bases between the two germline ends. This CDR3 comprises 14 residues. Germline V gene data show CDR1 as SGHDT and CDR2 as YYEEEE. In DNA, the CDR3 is TGTGCCAGCAGGGGACTTAGCTCCACAGATACGCAGTATTTT. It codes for CASRGLSSTDTQYF.

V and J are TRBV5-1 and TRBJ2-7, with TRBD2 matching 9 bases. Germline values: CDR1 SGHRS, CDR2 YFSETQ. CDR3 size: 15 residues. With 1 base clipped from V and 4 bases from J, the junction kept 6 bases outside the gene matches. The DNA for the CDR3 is TGCGCCAGCAGCTTGCTTAGCGGGAGTTTTTACGAGCAGTACTTC. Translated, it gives CASSLLSGSFYEQYF. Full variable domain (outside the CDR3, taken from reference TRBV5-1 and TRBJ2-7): KAGVTQTPRYLIKTRGQQVTLSCSPISGHRSVSWYQQTPGQGLQFLFEYFSETQRNKGNFPGRFSGRQFSNSRSEMNVSTLELGDSALYLCASSLLSGSFYEQYFGPGTRLTVT.

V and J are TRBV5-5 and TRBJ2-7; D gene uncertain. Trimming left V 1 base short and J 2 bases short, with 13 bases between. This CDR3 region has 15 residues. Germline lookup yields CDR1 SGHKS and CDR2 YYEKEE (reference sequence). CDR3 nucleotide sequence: TGTGCCAGCAGCTTGTACCCCCTTGCGACCTACGAGCAGTACTTC. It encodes CASSLYPLATYEQYF.

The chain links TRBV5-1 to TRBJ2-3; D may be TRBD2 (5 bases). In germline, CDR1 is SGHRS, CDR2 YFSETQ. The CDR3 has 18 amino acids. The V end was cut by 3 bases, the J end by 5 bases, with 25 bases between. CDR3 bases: TGCGCCAGCAGCTCCCCACGACCCAGCGGCCACGGCGGAGATACGCAGTATTTT. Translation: CASSSPRPSGHGGDTQYF.

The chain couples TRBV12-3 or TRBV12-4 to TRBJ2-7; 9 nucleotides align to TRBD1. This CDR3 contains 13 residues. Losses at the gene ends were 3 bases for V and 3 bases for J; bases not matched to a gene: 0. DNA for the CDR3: TGTGCCAGCAGTTTGGGACAGGGCTACGAGCAGTACTTC. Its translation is CASSLGQGYEQYF.

The CDR3 region is CASSSTGLAEETQYF. In nucleotides, the CDR3 is TGTGCCAGCAGCTCTACAGGACTAGCGGAAGAGACCCAGTACTTC. J is TRBJ2-5 and V is TRBV7-9; 10 nucleotides align to TRBD2. The germline CDR1 and CDR2 sequences are SEHNR and FQNEAQ (reference sequence). After removal of 4 bases from V and 3 bases from J, the junction contained 5 bases not matched to a gene. CDR3 length: 15 amino acids.

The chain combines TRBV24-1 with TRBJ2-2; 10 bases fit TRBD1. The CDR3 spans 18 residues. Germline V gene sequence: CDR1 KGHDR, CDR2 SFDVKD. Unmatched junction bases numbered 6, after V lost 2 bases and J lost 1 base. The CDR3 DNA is TGTGCCACCAGTGATTCCCTAGACAGGGGGCGGAACACCGGGGAGCTGTTTTTT. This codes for CATSDSLDRGRNTGELFF.

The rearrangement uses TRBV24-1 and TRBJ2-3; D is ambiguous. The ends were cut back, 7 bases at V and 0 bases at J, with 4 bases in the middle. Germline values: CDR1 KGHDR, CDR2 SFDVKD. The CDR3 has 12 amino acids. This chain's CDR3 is CATSRSTDTQYF. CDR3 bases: TGTGCCACCAGCCGGAGCACAGATACGCAGTATTTT.

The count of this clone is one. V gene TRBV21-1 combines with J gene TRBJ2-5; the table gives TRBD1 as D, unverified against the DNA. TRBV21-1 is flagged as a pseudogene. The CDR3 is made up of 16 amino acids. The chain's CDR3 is CASSKGGTGPQETQYF. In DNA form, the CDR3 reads TGTGCCAGCAGCAAAGGGGGGACAGGTCCTCAAGAGACCCAGTACTTC.

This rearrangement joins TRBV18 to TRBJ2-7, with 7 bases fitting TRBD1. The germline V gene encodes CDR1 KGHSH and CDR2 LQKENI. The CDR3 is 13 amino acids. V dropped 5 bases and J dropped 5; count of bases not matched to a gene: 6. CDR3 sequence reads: CASSSTGAHEQYF. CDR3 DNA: TGTGCCAGCTCAAGCACAGGGGCGCACGAGCAGTACTTC.

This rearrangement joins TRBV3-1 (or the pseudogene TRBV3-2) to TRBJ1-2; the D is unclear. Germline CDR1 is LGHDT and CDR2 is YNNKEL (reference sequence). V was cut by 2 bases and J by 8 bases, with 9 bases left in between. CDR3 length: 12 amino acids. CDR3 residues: CASSQSPTGYTF. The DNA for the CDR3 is TGTGCCAGCAGCCAATCCCCGACAGGCTACACCTTC.

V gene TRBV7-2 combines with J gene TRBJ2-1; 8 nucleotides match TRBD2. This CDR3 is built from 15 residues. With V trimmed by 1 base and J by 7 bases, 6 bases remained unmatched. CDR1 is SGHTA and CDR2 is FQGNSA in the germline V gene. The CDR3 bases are TGTGCCAGCAGCTTAGAGAGCGGGAGTATTAATGAGCAGTTCTTC. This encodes CASSLESGSINEQFF.

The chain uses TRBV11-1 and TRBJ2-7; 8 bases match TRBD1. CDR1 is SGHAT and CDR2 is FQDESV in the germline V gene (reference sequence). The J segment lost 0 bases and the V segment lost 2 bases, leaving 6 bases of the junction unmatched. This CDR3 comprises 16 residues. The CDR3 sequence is CASSLYGTGNSYEQYF. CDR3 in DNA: TGTGCCAGCAGCTTATATGGGACAGGAAACTCCTACGAGCAGTACTTC.

CDR3 protein: CASSGTSGDTQYF. The CDR3 DNA reads TGTGCCAGTAGCGGGACTAGCGGAGATACGCAGTATTTT. V gene TRBV19 combines with J gene TRBJ2-3; TRBD2 aligns across 11 bases. Looked up from germline, CDR1 is LNHDA and CDR2 is SQIVND (reference sequence). V dropped 6 bases and J dropped 5; count of bases not matched to a gene: 1. This CDR3 spans 13 amino acids.

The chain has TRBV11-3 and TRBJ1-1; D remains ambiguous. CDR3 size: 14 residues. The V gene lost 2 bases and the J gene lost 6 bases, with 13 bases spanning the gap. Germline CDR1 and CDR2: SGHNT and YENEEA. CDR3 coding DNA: TGTGCCAGCAGCTTATCCCAGGTGGCCCCTGAAGCTTTCTTT. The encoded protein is CASSLSQVAPEAFF.